A selection of T cell receptor beta chains follows, all from one sample in a study of vaccination and CD4 T cells after COVID-19. No antigen has been identified for these receptors. TCRdb independently ran MiXCR on the PCR reads; one entry per CDR3 protein. The table includes around 25,000 distinct CDR3 sequences, roughly three fifths detected once. The specimen was CD4+ T cells from blood, cultured in vitro, collected after SARS-CoV-2 vaccination. The receptors shown here come from a human donor who received a COVID-19 vaccine. The CDR3 runs from the conserved cysteine through the conserved F or W. Fields, in order: D gene, J gene, clone size, V gene, CDR3 protein, CDR3 DNA. The D gene is left open where the match is weak. Size is omitted from some rows. Given values are once, few, many or a class for expanded clones.

>-|TRBJ1-2|-|TRBV5-1
CASSRTGATNYGYTF
TGCGCCAGCAGCCGGACCGGGGCAACTAACTATGGCTACACCTTC
>-|TRBJ2-1|-|TRBV27
CASSLGGASSYNEQFF
TGTGCCAGCAGTTTAGGCGGGGCCAGCTCCTACAATGAGCAGTTCTTC
>-|TRBJ1-5|few|TRBV2
CASQRTDGFSNQPQHF
TGTGCCAGTCAGCGCACGGACGGCTTTAGCAATCAGCCCCAGCATTTT
>TRBD2|TRBJ2-3|-|TRBV6-4
CAISGLAGEDTQYF
TGTGCCATCAGTGGACTAGCGGGGGAAGATACGCAGTATTTT
>-|TRBJ1-2|-|TRBV14
CASSQVGGSANYGYTF
TGTGCCAGCAGCCAAGTCGGGGGGTCAGCTAACTATGGCTACACCTTC
>-|TRBJ1-5|-|TRBV12-3/TRBV12-4
CASSFGSNQPQHF
TGTGCCAGCAGTTTTGGGAGCAATCAGCCCCAGCATTTT
>-|TRBJ1-3|-|TRBV11-3
CASTLLSGNTIYF
TGTGCCAGCACCCTCCTATCTGGAAACACCATATATTTT
>-|TRBJ1-2|few|TRBV6-1
CASSENVGLNYGYTF
TGTGCCAGCAGTGAAAACGTGGGGCTTAACTATGGCTACACCTTC
>TRBD2|TRBJ2-5|-|TRBV7-6
CASSGTSEETQYF
TGTGCCAGCAGCGGGACTAGCGAAGAGACCCAGTACTTC
>TRBD1|TRBJ1-1|-|TRBV10-1
CASSESGTAEAFF
TGCGCCAGCAGTGAATCCGGGACAGCCGAAGCTTTCTTT
>-|TRBJ2-5|-|TRBV7-2
CASSFFPRGRGETQYF
TGTGCCAGCAGCTTTTTCCCCCGGGGGCGGGGAGAGACCCAGTACTTC
>-|TRBJ2-7|few|TRBV29-1
CSVTSWGSYEQYF
TGCAGCGTTACAAGTTGGGGCTCCTACGAGCAGTACTTC
>-|TRBJ2-7|-|TRBV20-1
CSARLPSSYEQYF
TGCAGTGCTAGACTCCCAAGCTCCTACGAGCAGTACTTC
>-|TRBJ1-2|few|TRBV20-1
CSAKRRVSDGYTF
TGCAGTGCTAAGCGCAGGGTCTCGGATGGCTACACCTTC
>-|TRBJ1-5|-|TRBV29-1
CSVDTPSGGWGQPQHF
TGCAGCGTTGACACCCCCTCGGGGGGCTGGGGTCAGCCCCAGCATTTT
>-|TRBJ1-6|-|TRBV27
CASINRTPLHF
TGTGCCAGCATAAACAGGACACCCCTCCACTTT
>-|TRBJ1-3|-|TRBV5-5
CASKYDYSGNTIYF
TGTGCCAGCAAATACGACTACTCTGGAAACACCATATATTTT
>-|TRBJ1-1|few|TRBV19
CASSMPRQRMNTEAFF
TGTGCCAGTAGTATGCCAAGACAGAGAATGAACACTGAAGCTTTCTTT
>TRBD1|TRBJ1-4|-|TRBV6-1
CASSGTGYEKLLF
TGTGCCAGCTCTGGGACAGGGTATGAAAAACTGCTTTTT
>-|TRBJ2-3|-|TRBV7-2
CASSFVSSDADTQYF
TGTGCCAGCAGCTTTGTGTCTAGCGATGCGGATACGCAGTATTTT
>TRBD1|TRBJ1-2|-|TRBV12-3/TRBV12-4
CASSLEQGRNYGYTF
TGTGCCAGCAGTTTAGAACAGGGGAGGAACTATGGCTACACCTTC
>TRBD1|TRBJ1-2|-|TRBV19
CASDPDRFNNYGYTF
TGTGCCAGTGACCCGGACAGGTTCAATAACTATGGCTACACCTTC
>-|TRBJ1-2|-|TRBV27
CASSLSGHTPGYTF
TGTGCCAGCAGTTTATCTGGACATACGCCCGGCTACACCTTC
>-|TRBJ2-1|-|TRBV7-9
CASSGGTAGFF
TGTGCCAGCAGCGGAGGGACCGCTGGGTTCTTC
>-|TRBJ2-3|once|TRBV30
CAWSQQGDTQYF
TGTGCCTGGAGTCAGCAAGGCGATACGCAGTATTTT
>-|TRBJ1-4|-|TRBV24-1
CATSGAGANEKLFF
TGTGCCACCAGTGGTGCGGGGGCCAATGAAAAACTGTTTTTT
>-|TRBJ1-3|few|TRBV12-3/TRBV12-4
CASSVESGNTIYF
TGTGCCAGCAGTGTAGAGTCTGGAAACACCATATATTTT
>TRBD1|TRBJ1-3|-|TRBV30
CAWRAPWTGFGNTIYF
TGTGCCTGGAGAGCCCCCTGGACAGGGTTCGGAAACACCATATATTTT
>-|TRBJ2-3|-|TRBV5-4
CASSQFSPAGTDTQYF
TGTGCCAGCAGCCAATTTTCGCCGGCCGGGACAGATACGCAGTATTTT
>TRBD1|TRBJ1-1|-|TRBV9
CASSERDSHRHTEAFF
TGTGCCAGCAGCGAGCGGGACAGCCATAGACACACTGAAGCTTTCTTT